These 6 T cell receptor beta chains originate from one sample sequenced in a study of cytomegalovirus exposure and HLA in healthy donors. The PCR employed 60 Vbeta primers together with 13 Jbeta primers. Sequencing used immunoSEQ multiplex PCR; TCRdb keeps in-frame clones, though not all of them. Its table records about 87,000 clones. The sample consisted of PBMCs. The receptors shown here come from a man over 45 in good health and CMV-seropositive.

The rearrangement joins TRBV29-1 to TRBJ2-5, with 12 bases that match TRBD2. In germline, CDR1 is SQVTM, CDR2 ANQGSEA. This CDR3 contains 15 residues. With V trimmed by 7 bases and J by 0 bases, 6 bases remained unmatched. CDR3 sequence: CSAGLAGMYQETQYF. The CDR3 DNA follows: TGCAGCGCGGGACTAGCGGGCATGTACCAAGAGACCCAGTACTTC.

This CDR3 reads CSVEEGSGSYEQYF. CDR3 nucleotides: TGCAGCGTAGAGGAGGGGTCAGGGTCCTACGAGCAGTACTTC. The gene calls are TRBV29-1 and TRBJ2-7; weak D call: TRBD2 (6 bases). CDR1 and CDR2 (germline): SQVTM, ANQGSEA. The CDR3 is 14 residues long. V was clipped by 6 bases and J by 1 base, with 16 bases between them.

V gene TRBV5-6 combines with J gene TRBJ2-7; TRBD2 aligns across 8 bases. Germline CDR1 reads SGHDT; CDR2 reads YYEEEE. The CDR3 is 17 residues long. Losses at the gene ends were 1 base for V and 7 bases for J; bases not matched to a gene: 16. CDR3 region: CASSLWATSGPAGEQYV. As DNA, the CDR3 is TGTGCCAGCAGCTTGTGGGCAACTAGCGGTCCCGCGGGGGAGCAGTACGTC.

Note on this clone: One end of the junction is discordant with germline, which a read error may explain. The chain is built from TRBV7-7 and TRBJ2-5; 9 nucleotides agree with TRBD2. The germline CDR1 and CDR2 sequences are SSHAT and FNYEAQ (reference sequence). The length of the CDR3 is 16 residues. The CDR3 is CASSLGGGLARETQYF. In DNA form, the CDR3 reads TGTGCTAGCAGCTTAGGAGGGGGACTAGCTAGGGAGACCCAGTACTTC.

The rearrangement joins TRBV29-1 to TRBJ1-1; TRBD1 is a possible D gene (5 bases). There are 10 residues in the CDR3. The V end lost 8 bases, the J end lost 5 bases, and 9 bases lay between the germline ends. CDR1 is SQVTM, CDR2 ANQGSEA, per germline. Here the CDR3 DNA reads TGCAGCCCTAAGGGGACTGAAGCTTTCTTT. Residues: CSPKGTEAFF. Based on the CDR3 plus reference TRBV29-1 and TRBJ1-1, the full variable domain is SAVISQKPSRDICQRGTSLTIQCQVDSQVTMMFWYRQQPGQSLTLIATANQGSEATYESGFVIDKFPISRPNLTFSTLTVSNMSPEDSSIYLCSPKGTEAFFGQGTRLTVV.

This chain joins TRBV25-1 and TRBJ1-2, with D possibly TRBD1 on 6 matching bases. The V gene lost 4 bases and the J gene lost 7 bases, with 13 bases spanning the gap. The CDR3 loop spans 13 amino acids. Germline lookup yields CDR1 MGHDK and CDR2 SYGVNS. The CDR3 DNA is TGTGCCAGCAGTGCCGGGGGGGGCAGTGGCTACACCTTC. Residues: CASSAGGGSGYTF.